The 17 T cell receptor beta chains given below trace back to one sample, sequenced in a study of early T cells in non-severe SARS-CoV-2 infection. One entry per CDR3 protein results from TCRdb running MiXCR on the 5' RACE reads. The sample records more than 80,000 distinct CDR3 sequences, about an eighth being singletons. The material sequenced was whole blood. The receptors stem from an adult who was a healthcare worker with PCR-confirmed SARS-CoV-2 infection or an uninfected control (not recorded which).

This clonotype was observed a few times. The V call is TRBV29-1, the J call TRBJ1-5; weak D call: TRBD1 (5 bases). With 5 bases removed from V and 4 bases from J, the gap between germline ends came to 15 bases. CDR1 and CDR2 (germline): SQVTM, ANQGSEA. The CDR3 spans 14 residues. The CDR3 sequence is CSVRARGANQPQHF. For the CDR3, the DNA is TGCAGCGTTCGGGCTCGTGGGGCGAATCAGCCCCAGCATTTT.

The rearrangement joins TRBV7-9 to TRBJ2-7, with a tentative D call TRBD1 (6 bases). The CDR3 contains 13 residues. V was clipped by 5 bases and J by 6 bases, with 14 bases between them. CDR1 is SEHNR and CDR2 is FQNEAQ in the germline V gene (reference sequence). CDR3 nucleotides: TGTGCCAGCAGCCACGGACAGCGGCCCGAGCAGTACTTC. Translating gives CASSHGQRPEQYF.

This clonotype has only a few counts. This chain uses TRBV19 with TRBJ2-7; unclear D gene. The V end lost 3 bases, the J end lost 1 base, and 13 bases lay between the germline ends. The CDR3 covers 15 residues. From germline, CDR1 is LNHDA and CDR2 SQIVND (reference sequence). CDR3 in amino acids: CASSMGLADSYEQYF. CDR3 in DNA: TGTGCCAGTAGTATGGGTCTCGCCGATTCCTACGAGCAGTACTTC.

The chain carries TRBV10-3 and TRBJ1-4; D not resolved. Trimming pared 3 bases from V and 6 bases from J, leaving 11 bases between. CDR1 is ENHRY, CDR2 SYGVKD, per germline. CDR3 length: 14 amino acids. The CDR3 is CAISDGETDEKLFF. The DNA for the CDR3 is TGTGCCATCAGTGATGGGGAAACGGATGAAAAACTGTTTTTT.

The chain employs TRBV20-1 and TRBJ2-7; TRBD2 matches 7 bases. The V gene end was trimmed by 5 bases and the J gene end by 6 bases; junction bases not matched to a gene: 10. The CDR3 has 13 amino acids. Germline values: CDR1 DFQATT, CDR2 SNEGSKA (reference sequence). The CDR3 sequence: CSARVTSLGEQYF. DNA of the CDR3: TGCAGTGCTCGAGTGACTAGCCTGGGCGAGCAGTACTTC.

This clonotype was observed a handful of times. The CDR3 protein is CASSFRTGLATTYNEQFF. The DNA for the CDR3 is TGTGCCAGCAGTTTTCGAACGGGACTAGCGACTACCTACAATGAGCAGTTCTTC. The chain combines TRBV27 with TRBJ2-1; 10 bases agree with TRBD2. In germline, CDR1 is MNHEY, CDR2 SMNVEV (reference sequence). The V and J ends lost 3 bases and 2 bases, in that order; junction bases with no gene match: 10. The CDR3 has 18 residues.

There are many counts of this clonotype. The V gene is TRBV25-1, the J gene TRBJ2-3, with D possibly TRBD1 on 5 matching bases. From germline, CDR1 is MGHDK and CDR2 SYGVNS. This CDR3 region has 11 residues. V gave up 10 bases and J gave up 6 bases, with 11 bases separating them. CDR3 sequence: CAISPGDTQYF. As DNA, the CDR3 is TGTGCCATCTCACCAGGGGATACGCAGTATTTT. Drawing the rest from reference TRBV25-1 and TRBJ2-3, the complete variable domain is EADIYQTPRYLVIGTGKKITLECSQTMGHDKMYWYQQDPGMELHLIHYSYGVNSTEKGDLSSESTVSRIRTEHFPLTLESARPSHTSQYLCAISPGDTQYFGPGTRLTVL.

This clonotype has only a few counts. The conserved final phenylalanine or tryptophan is absent from the CDR3, which likely points to a read error. The DNA is left out, because the CDR3 cannot be placed on it with certainty; the CDR3 is given as TCRdb lists it. The chain recombines TRBV11-2 with TRBJ2-1; the table calls TRBD2, which could not be checked here. The CDR3 extends over 12 residues, inclusive of both ends. Looked up from germline, CDR1 is SGHAT and CDR2 is FQNNGV. The CDR3 here is CASSLDGGSPLY.

In this sample, this clonotype turned up many times. The rearrangement uses TRBV12-3 or TRBV12-4 and TRBJ1-1; a weak D match, TRBD1 (5 bases). The CDR3 totals 13 residues. V was pared by 8 bases and J by 3 bases, with 13 bases between. The CDR3 coding sequence is TGTGCCAGCCTACAGGAGTCGTACACTGAAGCTTTCTTT. Its protein product is CASLQESYTEAFF.

The rearrangement joins TRBV12-3 or TRBV12-4 to TRBJ2-1, with 9 bases that match TRBD2. The CDR3 has 15 residues. The V segment lost 4 bases and the J segment 3 bases; nucleotides outside the gene matches: 4. The CDR3 nucleotides are TGTGCCAGCAGTTATGAAGCGGGAGGCTACAATGAGCAGTTCTTC. It yields the protein CASSYEAGGYNEQFF.

A few counts support this clonotype. This chain links TRBV5-4 with TRBJ2-4, with TRBD2 matching over 7 bases. With 4 bases clipped from V and 0 bases from J, the junction kept 10 bases outside the gene matches. Germline lookup yields CDR1 SGHNT and CDR2 YYREEE (reference sequence). This CDR3 is 17 amino acids long. CDR3 amino acids: CASSDKVAGVAKNIQYF. The DNA of the CDR3 is TGTGCCAGCAGCGACAAGGTGGCGGGAGTAGCCAAAAACATTCAGTACTTC.

This clonotype showed up just a few times. The CDR3 region has the DNA TGTGCCAGCAGCGCGACAGGGCTGAACACTGAAGCTTTCTTT. This sequence encodes CASSATGLNTEAFF. This chain uses TRBV7-3 with TRBJ1-1; 7 bases are a match to TRBD1. V lost 5 bases and J lost 0; bases outside the gene matches: 3. This CDR3 spans 14 amino acids. CDR1 is SGHTA and CDR2 is FQGTGA in the germline V gene.

This clonotype was observed at least ten times. The chain combines TRBV28 with TRBJ2-1, with D perhaps matching TRBD2 (5 bases). Germline V gives CDR1 MDHEN, CDR2 SYDVKM. The V end was cut by 6 bases, the J end by 4 bases, with 10 bases between. The CDR3 totals 13 residues. CDR3: CASSQGLYNEQFF. The CDR3 DNA is TGTGCCAGCAGCCAAGGACTGTACAATGAGCAGTTCTTC.

The V and J genes are TRBV7-2 and TRBJ2-3; D is tentatively TRBD1 or TRBD2 (5 bases each). Germline V gene lookup returns CDR1 SGHTA and CDR2 FQGNSA. The CDR3 covers 13 residues. Trimming removed 5 bases at V and 5 bases at J, with 11 bases between. Written as DNA, the CDR3 is TGTGCCAGCAGCCCCCCGGGACGAGATACGCAGTATTTT. The encoded protein is CASSPPGRDTQYF. Full variable domain (remainder filled in from reference TRBV7-2 and TRBJ2-3): GAGVSQSPSNKVTEKGKDVELRCDPISGHTALYWYRQSLGQGLEFLIYFQGNSAPDKSGLPSDRFSAERTGGSVSTLTIQRTQQEDSAVYLCASSPPGRDTQYFGPGTRLTVL.

This clonotype was observed a few times. The chain has TRBV12-3 or TRBV12-4 and TRBJ1-2; D gene uncertain. Trimming stripped 5 bases from V and 6 bases from J, with 16 bases between. This CDR3 comprises 14 residues. The CDR3 spells CASSPDLRLDGYTF. In DNA form, the CDR3 reads TGTGCCAGCAGTCCCGACCTGCGCCTGGATGGCTACACCTTC.

This clonotype was seen a few times. J is TRBJ2-6 and V is TRBV5-1; D unresolved. Germline-derived CDR1 and CDR2 are SGHRS and YFSETQ. The CDR3 is 16 residues long. V was trimmed by 5 bases and J by 0 bases, leaving 12 bases between them. The CDR3 DNA reads as TGCGCCAGCAGTACTGGGCTGGCCTCTGGGGCCAACGTCCTGACTTTC. It translates to CASSTGLASGANVLTF.

The rearrangement uses TRBV9 and TRBJ1-1; a weak D match, TRBD1 (6 bases). The CDR3 sequence is 12 residues long. CDR1 and CDR2 (germline): SGDLS, YYNGEE. V was clipped by 3 bases and J by 5 bases, with 8 bases between them. The CDR3 DNA reads TGTGCCAGCAGCGCCACAGGGACTGAAGCTTTCTTT. The encoded protein is CASSATGTEAFF.